This T cell receptor (beta chain) was documented in a study of blood T cell repertoires in COVID-19. The overall study: Acute and convalescent COVID-19 specimens originated in the United States, Italy and Spain. Sample material is recorded as cDNA or gDNA derived from T cells, B-cell-depleted T cells, or PBMCs.

Authors' methods: Nucleated cell number was recorded as an estimate derived from reference gene primer amplification. Produced via immunoSEQ multiplex PCR; TCRdb's table is partial and in-frame only. That table is the source of V, J and clone size, and D and trimming were worked out from the DNA. The table records about 120,000 clones, 90% of them present only once. The CDR3 extends over 13 amino acids. V lost 5 bases, J lost 1 base, and 8 bases lay in between. CDR1 and CDR2 (germline): KGHSH, LQKENI. The sample was peripheral blood. The J gene is TRBJ2-5, the V gene TRBV18; D is possibly TRBD2 (6 bases). This receptor was taken from a woman aged 55-70 years with COVID-19, enrolled during active disease. DNA for the CDR3: TGTGCCAGCTCAGGCGGGACCCAAGAGACCCAGTACTTC. Amino acid sequence: CASSGGTQETQYF.